The 14 T cell receptor beta chains listed next were all sequenced from one sample in a study of cytomegalovirus exposure and HLA in healthy donors. Both 60 Vbeta primers and 13 Jbeta primers went into the PCR. The repertoire was sequenced with immunoSEQ multiplex PCR; TCRdb's copy has only in-frame clones and lacks some. Of under 150,000 clones listed, over 60% are singletons. Sample: PBMCs. Receptor source: a man younger than 35 in good health and CMV-seropositive.

The genes are TRBV15 and TRBJ1-6; no clear D gene. The length of the CDR3 is 15 residues. Trimming removed 0 bases from V and 0 bases from J, with 3 bases in between. CDR1 and CDR2 from the germline V gene are LNHNV and YYDKDF (reference sequence). The CDR3 bases are TGTGCCACCAGCAGAGACAGCTCCTATAATTCACCCCTCCACTTT. Its translation: CATSRDSSYNSPLHF.

V gene TRBV27 combines with J gene TRBJ1-4; 9 nucleotides align to TRBD1. The CDR3 extends over 17 amino acids. V was pared by 5 bases and J by 0 bases, with 7 bases of the junction left unmatched. Germline-derived CDR1 and CDR2 are MNHEY and SMNVEV (reference sequence). The CDR3 loop is CASSPSGQGATNEKLFF. CDR3 sequence (DNA): TGTGCCAGCAGTCCCTCGGGACAGGGAGCAACTAATGAAAAACTGTTTTTT.

The chain couples TRBV9 to TRBJ1-3; D is unresolved. Germline V CDR1 and CDR2: SGDLS, YYNGEE. The CDR3 sequence is 15 residues long. Trimming shortened V by 0 bases and J by 7 bases, and 14 bases separated the two germline ends. DNA of the CDR3: TGTGCCAGCAGCGTAGATCCGGCAGGAGGGAACACCATATATTTT. Protein product: CASSVDPAGGNTIYF.

This clone was detected a few times. CDR3 amino acids: CASSLNPGQSTDTQYF. CDR3 coding DNA: TGTGCCAGCAGTTTAAACCCGGGACAGTCCACAGATACGCAGTATTTT. This chain links TRBV28 with TRBJ2-3, with 7 bases lining up with TRBD1. The CDR3 loop spans 16 amino acids. Per the germline V gene, CDR1 is MDHEN and CDR2 is SYDVKM. Germline trimming cut 2 bases from V and 2 bases from J; bases unmatched to any gene: 7. The whole variable domain, filled in from reference TRBV28 and TRBJ2-3, reads DVKVTQSSRYLVKRTGEKVFLECVQDMDHENMFWYRQDPGLGLRLIYFSYDVKMKEKGDIPEGYSVSREKKERFSLILESASTNQTSMYLCASSLNPGQSTDTQYFGPGTRLTVL.

The chain has TRBV5-1 and TRBJ2-4, with D possibly TRBD1 on 6 matching bases. From germline, CDR1 is SGHRS and CDR2 YFSETQ. The CDR3 has 16 amino acids. V lost 4 bases and J 0 bases, leaving 14 bases between the germline ends. CDR3 bases: TGCGCCAGCAGCCACCTGGAAGGGGGAGCCAAAAACATTCAGTACTTC. This encodes CASSHLEGGAKNIQYF.

The chain combines TRBV28 with TRBJ1-5; the D gene is possibly TRBD1 (6 bases). There are 17 residues in the CDR3. Trimming pared 5 bases from V and 4 bases from J, leaving 21 bases between. Germline V CDR1 and CDR2: MDHEN, SYDVKM. DNA for the CDR3: TGTGCCAGCAGTACGTCCCCAGGGGTAGGGATAAATCAGCCCCAGCATTTT. It encodes CASSTSPGVGINQPQHF.

The rearrangement links TRBV7-9 to TRBJ1-6; D unresolved. This CDR3 is 12 amino acids long. Deletions cut 1 base from V and 17 bases from J, with 12 bases between. Germline CDR1 and CDR2: SEHNR and FQNEAQ (reference sequence). The CDR3 region has the DNA TGTGCCAGCAGCTTAGAAAAAGGGAGTATCCACTTT. Translating gives CASSLEKGSIHF. Supplemented by reference TRBV7-9 and TRBJ1-6, the full variable domain reads DTGVSQNPRHKITKRGQNVTFRCDPISEHNRLYWYRQTLGQGPEFLTYFQNEAQLEKSRLLSDRFSAERPKGSFSTLEIQRTEQGDSAMYLCASSLEKGSIHFGNGTRLTVT.

V gene TRBV29-1 combines with J gene TRBJ2-3; D is undetermined. The CDR3 runs 18 residues. Trimming stripped 0 bases from V and 5 bases from J, with 24 bases between. Germline CDR1 is SQVTM and CDR2 is ANQGSEA. In DNA form, the CDR3 reads TGCAGCGTTGAAGAGGTATACGAGCAGGCTATAGAACAAGATACGCAGTATTTT. It is translated as CSVEEVYEQAIEQDTQYF.

The chain recombines TRBV6-6 with TRBJ2-7; 7 bases are a match to TRBD2. CDR1 and CDR2 (germline): MNHNY, SVGAGI (reference sequence). The CDR3 contains 13 residues. The V segment lost 7 bases and the J segment 7 bases; nucleotides outside the gene matches: 10. The CDR3 sequence is CASNPGGLGEQYV. The CDR3 region has the DNA TGTGCCAGCAACCCCGGGGGGTTGGGAGAGCAGTACGTC.

This rearrangement joins TRBV19 to TRBJ2-1, with TRBD2 identical over 9 bases. V gave up 3 bases and J gave up 3 bases; unmatched junction bases: 3. CDR1 is LNHDA, CDR2 SQIVND, per germline (reference sequence). The CDR3 spans 15 residues. CDR3 region: CASSISGGGYNEQFF. The CDR3 nucleotides are TGTGCCAGTAGTATTAGCGGGGGCGGCTACAATGAGCAGTTCTTC. The entire variable domain, with the rest obtained from reference TRBV19 and TRBJ2-1, is as follows: DGGITQSPKYLFRKEGQNVTLSCEQNLNHDAMYWYRQDPGQGLRLIYYSQIVNDFQKGDIAEGYSVSREKKESFPLTVTSAQKNPTAFYLCASSISGGGYNEQFFGPGTRLTVL.

The CDR3 spells CASSRGGGDTEAFF. CDR3 coding DNA: TGCGCCAGCAGCCGAGGGGGAGGGGACACTGAAGCTTTCTTT. The rearrangement uses TRBV5-1 and TRBJ1-1; perhaps TRBD1 as D (6 bases). V dropped 4 bases and J dropped 3 bases, with 13 bases sitting between them. There are 14 residues in the CDR3. CDR1 and CDR2 (germline): SGHRS, YFSETQ.

This clone was recorded a few times. The chain carries TRBV6-5 and TRBJ1-5; D may be TRBD1 (5 bases). Germline assignment: CDR1 MNHEY and CDR2 SVGAGI. V lost 0 bases to trimming and J lost 11 bases, with 11 bases between them. The CDR3 runs to 13 residues. The CDR3 is CASSYSRSTAQHF. The CDR3 coding sequence is TGTGCCAGCAGTTACTCGCGGTCGACAGCCCAGCATTTT.

Here the CDR3 reads CSVDRGAEAFF. CDR3 DNA sequence: TGCAGTGTCGATCGCGGGGCTGAAGCTTTCTTT. The J gene is TRBJ1-1, the V gene TRBV20-1, with unresolved D. The CDR3 loop spans 11 amino acids. The V end lost 7 bases, the J end lost 6 bases, and 12 bases lay between the germline ends. Per the germline V gene, CDR1 is DFQATT and CDR2 is SNEGSKA (reference sequence).

V and J are TRBV18 and TRBJ2-5, with 8 bases that match TRBD1. The germline gives CDR1 KGHSH, CDR2 LQKENI. J lost 4 bases, V lost 6 bases, and 10 bases had no gene match. The CDR3 is made up of 15 amino acids. The CDR3 here is CASSTGVLLSETQYF. CDR3 bases: TGTGCCAGCTCGACAGGGGTACTACTGTCAGAGACCCAGTACTTC.